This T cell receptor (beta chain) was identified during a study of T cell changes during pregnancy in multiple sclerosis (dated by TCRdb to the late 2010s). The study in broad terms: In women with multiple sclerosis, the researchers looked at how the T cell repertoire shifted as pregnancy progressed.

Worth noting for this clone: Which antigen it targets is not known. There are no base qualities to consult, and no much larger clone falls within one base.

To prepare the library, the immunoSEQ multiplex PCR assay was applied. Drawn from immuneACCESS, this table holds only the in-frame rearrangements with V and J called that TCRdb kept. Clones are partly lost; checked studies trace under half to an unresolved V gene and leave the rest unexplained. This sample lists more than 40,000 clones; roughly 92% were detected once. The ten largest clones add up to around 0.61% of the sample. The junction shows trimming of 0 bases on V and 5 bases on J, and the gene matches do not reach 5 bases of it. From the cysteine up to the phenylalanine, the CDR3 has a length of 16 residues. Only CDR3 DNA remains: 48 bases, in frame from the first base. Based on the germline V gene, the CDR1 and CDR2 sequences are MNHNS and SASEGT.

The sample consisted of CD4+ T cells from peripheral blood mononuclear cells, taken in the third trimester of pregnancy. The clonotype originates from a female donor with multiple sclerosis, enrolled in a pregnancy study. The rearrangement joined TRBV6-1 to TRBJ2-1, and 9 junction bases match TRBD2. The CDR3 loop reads CASSEARLAANNEQFF. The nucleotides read TGTGCCAGCAGTGAAGCGCGACTAGCGGCAAACAATGAGCAGTTCTTC.